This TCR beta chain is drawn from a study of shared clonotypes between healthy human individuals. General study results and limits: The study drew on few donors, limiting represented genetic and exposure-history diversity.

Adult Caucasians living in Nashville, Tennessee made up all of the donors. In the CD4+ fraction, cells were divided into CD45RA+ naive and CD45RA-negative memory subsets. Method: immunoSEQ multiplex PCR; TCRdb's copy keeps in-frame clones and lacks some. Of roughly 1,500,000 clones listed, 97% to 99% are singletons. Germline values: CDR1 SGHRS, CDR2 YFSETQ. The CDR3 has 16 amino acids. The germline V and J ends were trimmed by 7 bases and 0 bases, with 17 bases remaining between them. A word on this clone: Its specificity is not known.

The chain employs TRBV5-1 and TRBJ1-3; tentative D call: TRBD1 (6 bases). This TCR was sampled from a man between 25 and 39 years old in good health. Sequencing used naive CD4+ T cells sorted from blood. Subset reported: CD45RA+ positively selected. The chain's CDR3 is CASCRGSPLSGNTIYF. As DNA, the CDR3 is TGCGCCAGCTGCAGGGGTTCGCCACTCTCTGGAAACACCATATATTTT.